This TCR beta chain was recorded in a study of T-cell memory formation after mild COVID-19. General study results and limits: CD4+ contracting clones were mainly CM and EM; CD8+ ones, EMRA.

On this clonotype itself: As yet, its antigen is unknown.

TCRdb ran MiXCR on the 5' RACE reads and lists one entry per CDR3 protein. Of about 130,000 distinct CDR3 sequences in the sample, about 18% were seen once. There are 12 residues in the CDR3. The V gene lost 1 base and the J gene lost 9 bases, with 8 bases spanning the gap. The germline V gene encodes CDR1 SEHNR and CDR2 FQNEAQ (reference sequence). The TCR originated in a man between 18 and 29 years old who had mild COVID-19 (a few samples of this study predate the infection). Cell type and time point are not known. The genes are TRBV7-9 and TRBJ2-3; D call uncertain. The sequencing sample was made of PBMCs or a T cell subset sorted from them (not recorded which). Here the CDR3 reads CASSLVALTQYF. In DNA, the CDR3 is TGTGCCAGCAGCTTAGTGGCATTAACGCAGTATTTT.